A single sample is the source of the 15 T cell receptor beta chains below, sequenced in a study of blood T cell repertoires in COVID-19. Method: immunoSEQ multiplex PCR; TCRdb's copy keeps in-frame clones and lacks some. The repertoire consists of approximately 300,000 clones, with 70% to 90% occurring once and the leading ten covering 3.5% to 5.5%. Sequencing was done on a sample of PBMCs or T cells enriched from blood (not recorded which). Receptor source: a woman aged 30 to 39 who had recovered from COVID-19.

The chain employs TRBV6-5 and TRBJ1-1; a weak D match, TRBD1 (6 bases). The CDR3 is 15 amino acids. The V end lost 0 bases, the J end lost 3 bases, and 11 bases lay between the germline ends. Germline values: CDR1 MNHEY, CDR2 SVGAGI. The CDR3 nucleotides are TGTGCCAGCAGTTACTCGGGAGGGGGTCACACTGAAGCTTTCTTT. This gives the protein CASSYSGGGHTEAFF.

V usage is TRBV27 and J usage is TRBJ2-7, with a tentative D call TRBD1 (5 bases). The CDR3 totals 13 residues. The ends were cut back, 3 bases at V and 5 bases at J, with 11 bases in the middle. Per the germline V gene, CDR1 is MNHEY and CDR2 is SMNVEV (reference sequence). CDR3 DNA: TGTGCCAGCAGTTTCCAGGGCTTGAACGAGCAGTACTTC. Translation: CASSFQGLNEQYF.

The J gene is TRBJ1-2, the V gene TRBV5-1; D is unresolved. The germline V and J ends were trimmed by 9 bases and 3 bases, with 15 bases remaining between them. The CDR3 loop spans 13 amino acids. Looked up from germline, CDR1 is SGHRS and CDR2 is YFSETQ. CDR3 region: CATSPRGDYGYTF. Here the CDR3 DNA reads TGCGCCACCTCCCCTCGGGGAGACTATGGCTACACCTTC.

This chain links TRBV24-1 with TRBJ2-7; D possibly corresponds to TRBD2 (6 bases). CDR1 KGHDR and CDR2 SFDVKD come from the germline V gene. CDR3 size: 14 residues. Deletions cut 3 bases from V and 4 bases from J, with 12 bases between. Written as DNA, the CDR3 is TGTGCCACCAGTGATGGGGGAGGAATTTACGAGCAGTACTTC. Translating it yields CATSDGGGIYEQYF.

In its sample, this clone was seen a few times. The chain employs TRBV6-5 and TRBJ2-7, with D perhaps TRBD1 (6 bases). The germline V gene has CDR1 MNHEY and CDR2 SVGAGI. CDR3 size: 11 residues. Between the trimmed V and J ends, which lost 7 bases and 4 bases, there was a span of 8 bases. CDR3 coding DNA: TGTGCCAGCACGAGGGGGTACGAGCAGTACTTC. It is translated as CASTRGYEQYF.

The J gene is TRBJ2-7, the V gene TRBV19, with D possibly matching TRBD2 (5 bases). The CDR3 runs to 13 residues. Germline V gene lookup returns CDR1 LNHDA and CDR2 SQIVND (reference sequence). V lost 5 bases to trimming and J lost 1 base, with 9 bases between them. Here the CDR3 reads CASSPSGSYEQYF. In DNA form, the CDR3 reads TGTGCCAGTAGTCCCAGCGGTTCCTACGAGCAGTACTTC.

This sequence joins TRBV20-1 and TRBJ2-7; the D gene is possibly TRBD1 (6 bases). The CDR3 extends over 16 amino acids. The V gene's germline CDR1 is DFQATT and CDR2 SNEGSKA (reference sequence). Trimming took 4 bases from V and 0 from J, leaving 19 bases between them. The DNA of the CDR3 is TGCAGTGCTAATGAGAGAAGGCAGGGGACCTCCTACGAGCAGTACTTC. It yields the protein CSANERRQGTSYEQYF.

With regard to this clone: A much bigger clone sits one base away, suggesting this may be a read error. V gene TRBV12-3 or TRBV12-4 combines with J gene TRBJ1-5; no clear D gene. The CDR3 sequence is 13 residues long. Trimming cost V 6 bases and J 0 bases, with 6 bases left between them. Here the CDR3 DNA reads TGTGCCAGCAGCTCTTATAGCAATCAGCCCCAGCATTTT. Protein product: CASSSYSNQPQHF.

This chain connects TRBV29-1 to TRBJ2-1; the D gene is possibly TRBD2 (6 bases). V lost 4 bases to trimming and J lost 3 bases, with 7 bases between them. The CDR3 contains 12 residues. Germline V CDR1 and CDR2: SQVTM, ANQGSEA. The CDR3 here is CSVGDFYNEQFF. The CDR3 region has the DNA TGCAGCGTTGGGGACTTCTACAATGAGCAGTTCTTC.

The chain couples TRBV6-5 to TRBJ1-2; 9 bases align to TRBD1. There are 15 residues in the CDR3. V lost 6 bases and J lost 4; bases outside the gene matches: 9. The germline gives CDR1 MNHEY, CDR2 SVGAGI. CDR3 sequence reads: CASRQGQGRTYGYTF. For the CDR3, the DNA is TGTGCCAGCAGACAAGGACAGGGGCGAACCTATGGCTACACCTTC.

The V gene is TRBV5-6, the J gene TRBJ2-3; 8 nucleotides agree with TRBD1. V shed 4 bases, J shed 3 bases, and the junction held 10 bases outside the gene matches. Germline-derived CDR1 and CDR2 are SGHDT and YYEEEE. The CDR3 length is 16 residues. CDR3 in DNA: TGTGCCAGCAGCCTGAGCGCCAGGGGGCGTACAGATACGCAGTATTTT. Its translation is CASSLSARGRTDTQYF.

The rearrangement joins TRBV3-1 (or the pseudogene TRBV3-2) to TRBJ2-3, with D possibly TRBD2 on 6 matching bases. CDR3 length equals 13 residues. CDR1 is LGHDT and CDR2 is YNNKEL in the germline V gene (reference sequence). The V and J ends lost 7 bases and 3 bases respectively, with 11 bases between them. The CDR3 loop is CASTNGGTDTQYF. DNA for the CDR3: TGTGCCAGCACAAACGGAGGGACAGATACGCAGTATTTT.

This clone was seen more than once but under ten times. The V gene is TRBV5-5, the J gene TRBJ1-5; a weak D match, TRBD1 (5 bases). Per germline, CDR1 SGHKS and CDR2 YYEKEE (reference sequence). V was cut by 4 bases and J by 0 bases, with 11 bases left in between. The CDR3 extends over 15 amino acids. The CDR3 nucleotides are TGTGCCAGCAGCCCTGGACAAAATAGCAATCAGCCCCAGCATTTT. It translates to CASSPGQNSNQPQHF.

The CDR3 bases are TGCGCCAGCAGCTTGGTATCCGGGACAGGGGACTACGAGCAGTACTTC. Encoded protein: CASSLVSGTGDYEQYF. This chain joins TRBV5-1 and TRBJ2-7; 10 bases align to TRBD1. Looked up from germline, CDR1 is SGHRS and CDR2 is YFSETQ. This CDR3 is built from 16 residues. The V segment lost 0 bases and the J segment 3 bases; nucleotides outside the gene matches: 6.

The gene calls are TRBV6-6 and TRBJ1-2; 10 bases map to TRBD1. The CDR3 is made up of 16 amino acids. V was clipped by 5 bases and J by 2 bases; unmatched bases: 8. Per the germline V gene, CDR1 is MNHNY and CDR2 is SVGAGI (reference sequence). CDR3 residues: CASSQAGGQGNYGYTF. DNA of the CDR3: TGTGCCAGCAGTCAGGCTGGGGGACAGGGGAACTATGGCTACACCTTC.